The sequence of this T cell receptor beta chain was determined in a study of CD8 T cells in Susac syndrome. Regarding the study as a whole: By the study's own acknowledgment, its TCR sequencing and HLA analysis included relatively few individuals.

RNA amounts of about 0.5 to 1 ug underwent reverse transcription with random hexamers. Amplification of TCR beta CDR3 by immunoSEQ multiplex PCR spanned 54 Vbeta and 13 Jbeta. TCRdb reprocessed the immunoSEQ multiplex PCR reads with MiXCR, giving one entry per CDR3 protein. The data hold under 350,000 distinct CDR3 sequences, with roughly 94% observed a single time. The sequenced target, TCR beta, came from blood CD8+ and CD4+ T cells. Relapsing-remitting disease, either stable or active, was present in the multiple sclerosis controls, who were treatment-naive patients. Note on this clonotype: Antigen unknown.

Per the germline V gene, CDR1 is SGHTA and CDR2 is FQGTGA. Trimming pared 6 bases from V and 2 bases from J, leaving 14 bases between. This CDR3 comprises 14 residues. The gene calls are TRBV7-3 and TRBJ2-7; D is perhaps TRBD2 (6 bases). The clonotype was recovered from a human donor with multiple sclerosis. Sequencing input: CD4+ T cells from PBMCs. DNA of the CDR3: TGTGCCAGCAGGGGGGAGGCCCCCCCCTACGAGCAGTACTTC. This translates into CASRGEAPPYEQYF.